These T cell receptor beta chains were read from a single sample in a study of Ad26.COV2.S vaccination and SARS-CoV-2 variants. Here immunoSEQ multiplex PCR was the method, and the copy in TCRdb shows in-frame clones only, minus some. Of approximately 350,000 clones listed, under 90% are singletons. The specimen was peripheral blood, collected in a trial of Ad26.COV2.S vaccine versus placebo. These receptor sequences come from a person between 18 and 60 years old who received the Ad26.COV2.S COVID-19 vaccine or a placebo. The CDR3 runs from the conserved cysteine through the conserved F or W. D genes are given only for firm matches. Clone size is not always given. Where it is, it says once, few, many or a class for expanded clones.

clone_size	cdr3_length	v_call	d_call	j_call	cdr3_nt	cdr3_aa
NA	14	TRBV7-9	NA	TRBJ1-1	TGTGCCAGCAGCTTAGGGCAGGTATACACTGAAGCTTTCTTT	CASSLGQVYTEAFF
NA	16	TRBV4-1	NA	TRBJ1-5	TGCGCCAGCAGCGAAGGGACAACTTATAGCAATCAGCCCCAGCATTTT	CASSEGTTYSNQPQHF
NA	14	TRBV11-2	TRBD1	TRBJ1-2	TGTGCCAGCAGCGCGGGGACAGTGGGCTATGGCTACACCTTC	CASSAGTVGYGYTF
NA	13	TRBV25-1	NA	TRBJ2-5	TGTGCCAGCAGTGAAACTGCTATAGAGACCCAGTACTTC	CASSETAIETQYF
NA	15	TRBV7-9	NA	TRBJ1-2	TGTGCCAGCAGCTTAGATGATGGGGGAAACTATGGCTACACCTTC	CASSLDDGGNYGYTF
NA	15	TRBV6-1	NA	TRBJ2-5	TGTGCCAGCAGTGAAGCGCAAGGAGGGAGGGAGACCCAGTACTTC	CASSEAQGGRETQYF
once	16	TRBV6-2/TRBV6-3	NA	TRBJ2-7	TGTGCCAGCAGCCCTGCTTCGGCACAGGGAAGCTACGAGCAGTACTTC	CASSPASAQGSYEQYF
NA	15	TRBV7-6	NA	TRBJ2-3	TGTGCCAGCAGCTTAGAAGGTTGGGTCCCAGATACGCAGTATTTT	CASSLEGWVPDTQYF
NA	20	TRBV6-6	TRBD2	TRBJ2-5	TGTGCCAGCAGTCCATACACTAGCGGGGCGATAATAAAGTACCAAGAGACCCAGTACTTC	CASSPYTSGAIIKYQETQYF
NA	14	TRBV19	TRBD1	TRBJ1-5	TGTGCCAGTAGTAGCCCGGGACAGTATCAGCCCCAGCATTTT	CASSSPGQYQPQHF
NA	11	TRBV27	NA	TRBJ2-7	TGTGCCAGCAGAACCCCGTACGAGCAGTACTTC	CASRTPYEQYF
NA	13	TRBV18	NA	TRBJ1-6	TGTGCCAGCTACCTCAACAGGGAATCACCCCTCCACTTT	CASYLNRESPLHF
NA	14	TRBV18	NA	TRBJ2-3	TGTGCCAGCTCACCAGGGCCAAACACAGATACGCAGTATTTT	CASSPGPNTDTQYF
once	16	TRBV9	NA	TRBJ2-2	TGTGCCAGCAGCGTAGACCCGGGAGTTAACACCGGGGAGCTGTTTTTT	CASSVDPGVNTGELFF
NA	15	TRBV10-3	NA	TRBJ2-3	TGTGCCATCAGTGAGATGTCCTCTAGCACAGATACGCAGTATTTT	CAISEMSSSTDTQYF
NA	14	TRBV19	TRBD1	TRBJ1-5	TGTGCCAGTAGCAGGGGGTATAGCAATCAGCCCCAGCATTTT	CASSRGYSNQPQHF
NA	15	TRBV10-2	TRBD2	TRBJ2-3	TGCGCCAGCAGTGATAGCGGGAGGCTTACAGATACGCAGTATTTT	CASSDSGRLTDTQYF
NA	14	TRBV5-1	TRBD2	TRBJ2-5	TGCGCCAGCAGCCTCGGGACTACCGCGGAGACCCAGTACTTC	CASSLGTTAETQYF
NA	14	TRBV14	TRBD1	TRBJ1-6	TGTGCCAGCAGCAAGGACAGGGTCTTTGCGCCCCTCCACTTT	CASSKDRVFAPLHF
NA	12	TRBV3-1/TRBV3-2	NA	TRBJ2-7	TGTGCCAGCAGCCTTAACGCCTACGAGCAGTACTTC	CASSLNAYEQYF
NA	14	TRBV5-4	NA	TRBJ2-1	TGTGCCAGCACTACTGGGGGAGTCTACAATGAGCAGTTCTTC	CASTTGGVYNEQFF
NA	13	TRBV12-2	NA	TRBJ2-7	TGTGCAAGTCGCTTAGCGGAGCCCTACGAGCAGTACTTC	CASRLAEPYEQYF
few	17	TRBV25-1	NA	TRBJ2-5	TGTGCCAGCAGTGAATCAGGTAGCGCATACGGAAAGAGTACCCAGTACTTC	CASSESGSAYGKSTQYF
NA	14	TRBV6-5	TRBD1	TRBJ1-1	TGTGCCAGCACTCGGGACAGGGTGAACACTGAAGCTTTCTTT	CASTRDRVNTEAFF
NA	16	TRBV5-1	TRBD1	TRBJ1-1	TGCGCCAGCAGCCCCGGACAGGGGATAGTTGGGACTGAAGCTTTCTTT	CASSPGQGIVGTEAFF
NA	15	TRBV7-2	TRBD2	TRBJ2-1	TGTGCCAGCAGCTTAGGCGGGGGTCTATACAATGAGCAGTTCTTC	CASSLGGGLYNEQFF
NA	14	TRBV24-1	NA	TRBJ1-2	TGTGCCACCAGTGACCCTACGACGGCCGGAGGCTACACCTTC	CATSDPTTAGGYTF
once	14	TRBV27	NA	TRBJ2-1	TGTGCCAGCGCAAGGGGTAGCGCTCCTAGGGAGCAGTTCTTC	CASARGSAPREQFF
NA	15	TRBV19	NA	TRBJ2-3	TGTGCCAGTAGTAGGGACCGCCGACTCACAGATACGCAGTATTTT	CASSRDRRLTDTQYF
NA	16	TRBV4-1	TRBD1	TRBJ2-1	TGCGCCAGCAGCCCCTTCCGGGACAGCCAATACAATGAGCAGTTCTTC	CASSPFRDSQYNEQFF
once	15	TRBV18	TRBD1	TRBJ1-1	TGTGCCAGCTCACGGACAGGGGGTGTGAACACTGAAGCTTTCTTT	CASSRTGGVNTEAFF
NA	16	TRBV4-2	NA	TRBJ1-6	TGTGCCAGCAGCCTTGCAAGGGCCGTGAAAGATTCACCCCTCCACTTT	CASSLARAVKDSPLHF
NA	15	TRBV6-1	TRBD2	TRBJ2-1	TGTGCCAGCAGTGGACTAGCGGGGGCTTACAATGAGCAGTTCTTC	CASSGLAGAYNEQFF
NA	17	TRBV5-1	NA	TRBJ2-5	TGCGCCAGCAGCTTGTTCATTGGAGTGCAGGGGAGGGGGACCCAGTACTTC	CASSLFIGVQGRGTQYF
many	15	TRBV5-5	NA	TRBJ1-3	TGTGCCAGCAGCCTGGGGTTCGACTCTGGAAACACCATATATTTT	CASSLGFDSGNTIYF
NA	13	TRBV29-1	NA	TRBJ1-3	TGCAGCGCCGCCGGTGATACTGGAAACACCATATATTTT	CSAAGDTGNTIYF
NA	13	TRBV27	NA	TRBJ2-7	TGTGCCAGCAGTTTAGCTTTGGGCTACGAGCAGTACTTC	CASSLALGYEQYF
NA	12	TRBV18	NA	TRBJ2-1	TGTGCCAGCTCACCAGAGCCTAATGAGCAGTTCTTC	CASSPEPNEQFF